The clone carrying this TCR beta chain has only a few counts. Antigen specificity is unknown. Amplification of TCR beta CDR3 regions was performed using RNA transcripts as template. In the first-round RT-PCR of the TCR CDR3, the HTBI primer set was used. Via MiXCR, TCRdb re-called the multiplex PCR reads, giving one row per CDR3 protein. This sample has around 450,000 distinct CDR3 sequences; approximately 13% occur once, and the top ten carry approximately 5.3%. This CDR3 has 15 amino acids. V dropped 0 bases and J dropped 2 bases, with 9 bases sitting between them. Germline values: CDR1 SGDLS, CDR2 YYNGEE. The data were obtained in a study of T cells in Graves' hyperthyroidism and ophthalmopathy. Study conclusions and caveats: Researchers found most expanded thyroid clonotypes above 0.001 in blood as well.

Patients counted as stable if ophthalmopathy did not develop within 18 months. Exclusions: uncontrolled infection, other autoimmune disease, pregnancy, lactation. The receptor was isolated from a woman under 30 with Graves' hyperthyroidism. The specimen sequenced was blood. The rearrangement links TRBV9 to TRBJ2-1; possibly TRBD1 for D (5 bases). CDR3 bases: TGTGCCAGCAGCGTAGAGGGGTACCCCTACAATGAGCAGTTCTTC. Its translation is CASSVEGYPYNEQFF.